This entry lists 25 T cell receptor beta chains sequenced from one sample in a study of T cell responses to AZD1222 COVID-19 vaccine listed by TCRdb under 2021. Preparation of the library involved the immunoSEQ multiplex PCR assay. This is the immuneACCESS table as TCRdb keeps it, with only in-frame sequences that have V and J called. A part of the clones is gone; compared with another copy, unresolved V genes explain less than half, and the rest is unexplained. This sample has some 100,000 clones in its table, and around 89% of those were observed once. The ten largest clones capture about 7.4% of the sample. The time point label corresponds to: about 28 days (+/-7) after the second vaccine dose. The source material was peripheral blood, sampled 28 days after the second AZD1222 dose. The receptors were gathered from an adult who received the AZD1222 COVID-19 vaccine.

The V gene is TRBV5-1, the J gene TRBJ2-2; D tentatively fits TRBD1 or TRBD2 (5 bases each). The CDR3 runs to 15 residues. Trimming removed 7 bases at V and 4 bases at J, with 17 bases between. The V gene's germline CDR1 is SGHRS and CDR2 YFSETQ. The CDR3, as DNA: TGCGCCAGCGCCCGGGGTGGGGCGAGCACCGGGGAGCTGTTTTTT. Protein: CASARGGASTGELFF.

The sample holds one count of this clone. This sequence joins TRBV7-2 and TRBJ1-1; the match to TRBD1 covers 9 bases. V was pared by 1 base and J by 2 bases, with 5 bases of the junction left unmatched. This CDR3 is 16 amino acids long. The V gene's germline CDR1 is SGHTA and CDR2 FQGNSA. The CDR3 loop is CASSLVGTGTNTEAFF. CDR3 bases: TGTGCCAGCAGCTTAGTGGGGACAGGGACAAACACTGAAGCTTTCTTT.

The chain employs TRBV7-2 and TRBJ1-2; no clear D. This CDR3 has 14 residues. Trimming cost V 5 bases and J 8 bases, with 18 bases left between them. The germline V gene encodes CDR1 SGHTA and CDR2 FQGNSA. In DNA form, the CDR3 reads TGTGCCAGCAGCCAGGACCAGTTGGCTAGAGGCTACACCTTC. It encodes CASSQDQLARGYTF.

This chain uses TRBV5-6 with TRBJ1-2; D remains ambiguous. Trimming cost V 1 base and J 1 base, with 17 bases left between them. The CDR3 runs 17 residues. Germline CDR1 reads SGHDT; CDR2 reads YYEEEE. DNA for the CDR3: TGTGCCAGCAGCTTGAGACCCGGATCACTATTTAACTATGGCTACACCTTC. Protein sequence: CASSLRPGSLFNYGYTF.

CDR3 region: CASSIPYEGELYNEQFF. As DNA, the CDR3 is TGTGCCAGCAGTATACCTTACGAAGGGGAGCTCTACAATGAGCAGTTCTTC. This rearrangement joins TRBV28 to TRBJ2-1, with D perhaps assigned TRBD1 or TRBD2 (5 bases each). CDR1 MDHEN and CDR2 SYDVKM come from the germline V gene. V was shortened by 5 bases and J by 3 bases, with 20 bases between the two germline ends. The length of the CDR3 is 17 residues. Looking up the rest from reference TRBV28 and TRBJ2-1 gives the full variable domain: DVKVTQSSRYLVKRTGEKVFLECVQDMDHENMFWYRQDPGLGLRLIYFSYDVKMKEKGDIPEGYSVSREKKERFSLILESASTNQTSMYLCASSIPYEGELYNEQFFGPGTRLTVL.

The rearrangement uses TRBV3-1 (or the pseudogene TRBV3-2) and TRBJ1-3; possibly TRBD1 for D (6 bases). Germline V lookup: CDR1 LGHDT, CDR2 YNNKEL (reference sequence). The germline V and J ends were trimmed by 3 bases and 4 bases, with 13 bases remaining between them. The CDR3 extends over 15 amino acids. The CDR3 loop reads CASSHVGGPGNTIYF. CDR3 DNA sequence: TGTGCCAGCAGCCATGTCGGGGGCCCCGGAAACACCATATATTTT.

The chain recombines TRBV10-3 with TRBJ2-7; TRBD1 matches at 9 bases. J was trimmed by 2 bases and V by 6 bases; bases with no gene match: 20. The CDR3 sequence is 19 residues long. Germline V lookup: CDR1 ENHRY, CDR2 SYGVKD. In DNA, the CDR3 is TGTGCCATCAGCCAGAAAGGGGGACAGGGAAGGTGGAGGACCTACGAGCAGTACTTC. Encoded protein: CAISQKGGQGRWRTYEQYF.

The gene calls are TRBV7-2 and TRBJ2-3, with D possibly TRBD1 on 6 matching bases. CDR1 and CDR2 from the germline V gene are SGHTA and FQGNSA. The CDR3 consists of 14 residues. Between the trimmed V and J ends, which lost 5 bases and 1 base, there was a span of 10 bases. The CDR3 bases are TGTGCCAGCAGCCAGGGACATCGCACAGATACGCAGTATTTT. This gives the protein CASSQGHRTDTQYF.

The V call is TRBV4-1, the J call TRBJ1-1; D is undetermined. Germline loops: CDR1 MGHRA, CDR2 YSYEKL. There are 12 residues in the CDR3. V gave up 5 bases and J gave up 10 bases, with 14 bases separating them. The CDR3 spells CASSSFISGAFF. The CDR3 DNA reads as TGCGCCAGCAGCTCCTTTATCTCTGGAGCTTTCTTT.

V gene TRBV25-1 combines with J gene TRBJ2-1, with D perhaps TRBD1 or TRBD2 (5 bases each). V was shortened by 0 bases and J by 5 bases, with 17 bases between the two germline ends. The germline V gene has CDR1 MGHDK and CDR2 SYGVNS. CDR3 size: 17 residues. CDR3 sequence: CASSEYAGTTPDNEQFF. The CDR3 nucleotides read TGTGCCAGCAGTGAATACGCCGGGACCACCCCGGACAATGAGCAGTTCTTC.

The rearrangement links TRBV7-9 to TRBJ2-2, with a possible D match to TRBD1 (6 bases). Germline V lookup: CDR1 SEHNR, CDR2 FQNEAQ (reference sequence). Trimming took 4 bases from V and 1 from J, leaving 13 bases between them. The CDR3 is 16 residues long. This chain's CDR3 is CASSSGVGLNTGELFF. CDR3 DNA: TGTGCCAGCAGCTCAGGGGTCGGACTGAACACCGGGGAGCTGTTTTTT.

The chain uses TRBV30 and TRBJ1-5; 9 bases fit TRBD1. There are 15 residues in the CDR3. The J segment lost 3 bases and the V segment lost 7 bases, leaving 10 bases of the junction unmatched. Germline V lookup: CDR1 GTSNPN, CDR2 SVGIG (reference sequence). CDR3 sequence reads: CASKAGTGSNQPQHF. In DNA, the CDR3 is TGTGCCTCCAAGGCGGGGACAGGGTCCAATCAGCCCCAGCATTTT.

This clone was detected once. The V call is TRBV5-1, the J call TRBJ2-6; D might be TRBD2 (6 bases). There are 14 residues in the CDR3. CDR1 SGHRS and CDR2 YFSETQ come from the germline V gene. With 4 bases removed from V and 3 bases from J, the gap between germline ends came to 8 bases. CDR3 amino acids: CASSLGGGANVLTF. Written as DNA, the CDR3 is TGCGCCAGCAGCCTGGGGGGTGGGGCCAACGTCCTGACTTTC.

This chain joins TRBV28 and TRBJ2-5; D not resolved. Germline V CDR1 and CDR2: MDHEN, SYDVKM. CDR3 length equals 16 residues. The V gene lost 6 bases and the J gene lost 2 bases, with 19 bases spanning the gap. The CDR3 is CASRVSTEVLQETQYF. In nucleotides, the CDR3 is TGTGCCAGCAGGGTCAGCACAGAGGTGTTACAAGAGACCCAGTACTTC.

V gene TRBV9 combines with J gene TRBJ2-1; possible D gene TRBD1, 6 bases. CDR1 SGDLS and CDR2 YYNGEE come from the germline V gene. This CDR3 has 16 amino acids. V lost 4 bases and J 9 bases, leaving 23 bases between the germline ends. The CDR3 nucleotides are TGTGCCAGCAGCTCGACGGGGACCAGCTGGGACATTGAGCAGTTCTTC. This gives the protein CASSSTGTSWDIEQFF.

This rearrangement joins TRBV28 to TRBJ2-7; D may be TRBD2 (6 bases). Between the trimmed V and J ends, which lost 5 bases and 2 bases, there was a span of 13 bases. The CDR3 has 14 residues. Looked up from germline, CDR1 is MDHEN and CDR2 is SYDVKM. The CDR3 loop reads CASSGSGLTYEQYF. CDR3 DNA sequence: TGTGCCAGCAGTGGCTCCGGACTAACCTACGAGCAGTACTTC.

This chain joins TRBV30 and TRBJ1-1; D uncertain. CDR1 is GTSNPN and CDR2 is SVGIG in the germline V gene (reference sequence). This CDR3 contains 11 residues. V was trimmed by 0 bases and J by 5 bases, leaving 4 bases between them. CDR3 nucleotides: TGTGCCTGGAGTGTAGGGACTGAAGCTTTCTTT. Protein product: CAWSVGTEAFF.

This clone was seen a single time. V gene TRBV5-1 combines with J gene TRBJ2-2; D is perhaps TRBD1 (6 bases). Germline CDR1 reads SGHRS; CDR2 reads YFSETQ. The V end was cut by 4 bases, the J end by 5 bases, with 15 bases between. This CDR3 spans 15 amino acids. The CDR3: CASSHRDPWTGELFF. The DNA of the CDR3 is TGCGCCAGCAGCCACAGGGACCCCTGGACCGGGGAGCTGTTTTTT.

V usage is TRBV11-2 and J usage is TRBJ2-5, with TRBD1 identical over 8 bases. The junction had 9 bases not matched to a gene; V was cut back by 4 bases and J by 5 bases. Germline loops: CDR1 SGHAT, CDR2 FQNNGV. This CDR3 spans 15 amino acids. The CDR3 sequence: CASSYPGQGGETQYF. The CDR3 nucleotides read TGTGCCAGCAGCTACCCAGGACAGGGCGGGGAGACCCAGTACTTC.

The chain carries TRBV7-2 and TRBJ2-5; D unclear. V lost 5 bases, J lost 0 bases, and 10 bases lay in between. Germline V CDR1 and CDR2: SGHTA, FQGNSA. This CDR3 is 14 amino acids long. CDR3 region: CASSPYLYQETQYF. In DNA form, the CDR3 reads TGTGCCAGCAGCCCCTACCTGTACCAAGAGACCCAGTACTTC.

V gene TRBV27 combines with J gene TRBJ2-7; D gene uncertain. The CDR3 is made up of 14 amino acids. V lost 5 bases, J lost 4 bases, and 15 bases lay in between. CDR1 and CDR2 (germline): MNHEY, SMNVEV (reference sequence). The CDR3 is CASSPTEPAYEQYF. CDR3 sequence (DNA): TGTGCCAGCAGTCCGACGGAACCAGCGTACGAGCAGTACTTC.

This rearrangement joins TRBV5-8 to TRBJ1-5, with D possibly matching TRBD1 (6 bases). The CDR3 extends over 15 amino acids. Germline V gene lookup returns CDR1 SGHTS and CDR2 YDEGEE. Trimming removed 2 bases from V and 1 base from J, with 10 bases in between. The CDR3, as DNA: TGTGCCAGCAGCTTATCCAGGGGAAGCAATCAGCCCCAGCATTTT. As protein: CASSLSRGSNQPQHF.

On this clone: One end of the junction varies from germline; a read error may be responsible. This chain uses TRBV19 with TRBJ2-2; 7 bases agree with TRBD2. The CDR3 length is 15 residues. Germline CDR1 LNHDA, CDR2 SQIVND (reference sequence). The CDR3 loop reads CASSSGFLNTGELFF. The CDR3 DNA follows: TGTGCCAGCAGTAGCGGGTTCCTTAACACCGGGGAGCTGTTTTTT.

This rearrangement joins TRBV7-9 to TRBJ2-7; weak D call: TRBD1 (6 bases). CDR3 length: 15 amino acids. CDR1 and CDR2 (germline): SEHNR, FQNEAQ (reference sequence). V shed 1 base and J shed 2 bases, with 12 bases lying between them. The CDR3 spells CASSLGTVVTYEQYF. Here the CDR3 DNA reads TGTGCCAGCAGCTTAGGGACAGTGGTGACCTACGAGCAGTACTTC. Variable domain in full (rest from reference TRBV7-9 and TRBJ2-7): DTGVSQNPRHKITKRGQNVTFRCDPISEHNRLYWYRQTLGQGPEFLTYFQNEAQLEKSRLLSDRFSAERPKGSFSTLEIQRTEQGDSAMYLCASSLGTVVTYEQYFGPGTRLTVT.

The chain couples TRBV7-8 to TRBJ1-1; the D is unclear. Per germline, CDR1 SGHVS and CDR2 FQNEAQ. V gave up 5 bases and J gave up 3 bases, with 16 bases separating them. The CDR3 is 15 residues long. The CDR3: CASSPIRGGHTEAFF. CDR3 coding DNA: TGTGCCAGCAGCCCAATCCGGGGAGGGCACACTGAAGCTTTCTTT.